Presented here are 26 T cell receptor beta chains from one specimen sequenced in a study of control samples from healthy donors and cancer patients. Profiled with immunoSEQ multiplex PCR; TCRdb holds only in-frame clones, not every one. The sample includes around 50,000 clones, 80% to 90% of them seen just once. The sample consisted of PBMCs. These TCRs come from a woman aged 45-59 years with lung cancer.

Written as DNA, the CDR3 is TGTGCCAGTACGCGAGACTCGGGCGGAAAACTGTTTTTT. Protein product: CASTRDSGGKLFF. The chain links TRBV19 to TRBJ1-4; no clear D. This CDR3 region has 13 residues. Germline CDR1 is LNHDA and CDR2 is SQIVND (reference sequence). Between the trimmed V and J ends, which lost 7 bases and 10 bases, there was a span of 16 bases.

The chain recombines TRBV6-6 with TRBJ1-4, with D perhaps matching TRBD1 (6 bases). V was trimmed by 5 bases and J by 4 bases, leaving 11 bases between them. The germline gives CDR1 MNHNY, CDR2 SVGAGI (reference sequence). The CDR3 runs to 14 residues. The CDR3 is CASSQTGDNEKLFF. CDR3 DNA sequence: TGTGCCAGCAGTCAGACAGGAGATAATGAAAAACTGTTTTTT.

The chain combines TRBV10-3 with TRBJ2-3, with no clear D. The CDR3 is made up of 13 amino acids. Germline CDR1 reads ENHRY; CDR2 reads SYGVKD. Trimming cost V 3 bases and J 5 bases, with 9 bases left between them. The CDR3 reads CAISERSGDTQYF. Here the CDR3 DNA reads TGTGCCATCAGTGAAAGAAGTGGAGATACGCAGTATTTT.

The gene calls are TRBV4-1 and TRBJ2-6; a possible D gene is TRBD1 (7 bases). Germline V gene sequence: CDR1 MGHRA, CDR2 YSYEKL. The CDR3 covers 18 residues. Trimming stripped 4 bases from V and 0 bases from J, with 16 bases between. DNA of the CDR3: TGCGCCAGCAGCCTCCGACAGGGACTGAGCTCTGGGGCCAACGTCCTGACTTTC. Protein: CASSLRQGLSSGANVLTF.

The CDR3 protein is CASSDTGATTSGANVLTF. CDR3 DNA sequence: TGTGCCAGCAGCGATACAGGGGCCACCACTTCTGGGGCCAACGTCCTGACTTTC. V is TRBV3-1 (or the pseudogene TRBV3-2) and J is TRBJ2-6; 7 bases agree with TRBD1. This CDR3 contains 18 residues. CDR1 LGHDT and CDR2 YNNKEL come from the germline V gene (reference sequence). V was pared by 5 bases and J by 1 base, with 11 bases of the junction left unmatched.

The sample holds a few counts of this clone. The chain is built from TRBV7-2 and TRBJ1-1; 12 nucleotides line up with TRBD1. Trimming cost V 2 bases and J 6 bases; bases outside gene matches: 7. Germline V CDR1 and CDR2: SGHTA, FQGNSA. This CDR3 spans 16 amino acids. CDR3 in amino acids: CASSLRGQGARAEAFF. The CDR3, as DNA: TGTGCCAGCAGCTTAAGGGGACAGGGGGCAAGAGCTGAAGCTTTCTTT.

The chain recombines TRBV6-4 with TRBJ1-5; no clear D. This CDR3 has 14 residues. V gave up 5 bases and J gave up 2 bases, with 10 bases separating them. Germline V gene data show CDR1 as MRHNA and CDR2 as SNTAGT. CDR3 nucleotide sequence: TGTGCCAGCAGTTCGGCGGCAGGCAATCAGCCCCAGCATTTT. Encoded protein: CASSSAAGNQPQHF.

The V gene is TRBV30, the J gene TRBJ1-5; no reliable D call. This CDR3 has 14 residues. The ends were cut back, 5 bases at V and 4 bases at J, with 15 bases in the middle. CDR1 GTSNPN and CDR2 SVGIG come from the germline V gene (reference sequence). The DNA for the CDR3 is TGTGCCTGGGATGACTCCCGAGGGAATCAGCCCCAGCATTTT. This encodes CAWDDSRGNQPQHF.

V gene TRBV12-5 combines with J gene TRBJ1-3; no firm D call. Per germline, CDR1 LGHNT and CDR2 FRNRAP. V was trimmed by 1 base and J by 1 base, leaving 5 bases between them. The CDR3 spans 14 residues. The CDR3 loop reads CASGLGESGNTIYF. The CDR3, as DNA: TGTGCTAGTGGTTTGGGCGAATCTGGAAACACCATATATTTT.

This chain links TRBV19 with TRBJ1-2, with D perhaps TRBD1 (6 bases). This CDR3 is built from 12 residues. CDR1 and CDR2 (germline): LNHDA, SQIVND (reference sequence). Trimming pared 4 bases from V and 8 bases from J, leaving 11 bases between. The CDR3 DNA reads TGTGCCAGTAGTACTATCACAGGGGGCTACACCTTC. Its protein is CASSTITGGYTF.

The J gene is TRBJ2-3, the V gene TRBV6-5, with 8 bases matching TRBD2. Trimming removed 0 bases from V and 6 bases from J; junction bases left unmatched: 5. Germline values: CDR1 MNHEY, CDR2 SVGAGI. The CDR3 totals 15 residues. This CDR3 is CASSYSWTSRDTQYF. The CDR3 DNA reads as TGTGCCAGCAGTTACTCTTGGACTAGCCGGGATACGCAGTATTTT.

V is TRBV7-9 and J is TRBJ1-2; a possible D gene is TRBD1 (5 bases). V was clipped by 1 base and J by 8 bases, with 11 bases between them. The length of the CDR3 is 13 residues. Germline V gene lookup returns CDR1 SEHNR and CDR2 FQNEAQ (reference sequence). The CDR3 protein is CASSLVQPGGYTF. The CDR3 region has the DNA TGTGCCAGCAGCTTAGTTCAGCCAGGGGGCTACACCTTC.

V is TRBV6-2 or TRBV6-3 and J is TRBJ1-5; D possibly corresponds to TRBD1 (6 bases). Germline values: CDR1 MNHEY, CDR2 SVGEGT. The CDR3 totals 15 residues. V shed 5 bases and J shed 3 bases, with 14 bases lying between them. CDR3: CASSPIQGNNQPQHF. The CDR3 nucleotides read TGTGCCAGCAGTCCCATACAGGGAAACAATCAGCCCCAGCATTTT.

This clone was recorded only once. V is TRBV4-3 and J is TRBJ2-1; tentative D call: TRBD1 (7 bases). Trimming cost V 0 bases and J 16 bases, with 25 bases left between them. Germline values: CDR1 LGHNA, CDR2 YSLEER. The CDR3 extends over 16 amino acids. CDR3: CASSQEWRGPLQKGFF. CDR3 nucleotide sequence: TGCGCCAGCAGCCAAGAATGGAGGGGGCCACTACAAAAGGGATTCTTC.

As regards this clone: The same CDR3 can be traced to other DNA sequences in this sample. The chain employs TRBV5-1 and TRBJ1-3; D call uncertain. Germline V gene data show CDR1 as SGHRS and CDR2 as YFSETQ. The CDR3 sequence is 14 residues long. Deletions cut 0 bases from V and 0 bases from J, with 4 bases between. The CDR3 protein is CASSLDTSGNTIYF. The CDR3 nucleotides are TGCGCCAGCAGCTTGGACACCTCTGGAAACACCATATATTTT.

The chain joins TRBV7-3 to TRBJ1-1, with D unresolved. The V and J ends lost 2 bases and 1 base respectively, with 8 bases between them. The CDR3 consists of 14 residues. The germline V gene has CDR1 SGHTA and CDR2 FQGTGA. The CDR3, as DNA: TGTGCCAGCAGCTTACAGCCCCAGAACACTGAAGCTTTCTTT. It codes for CASSLQPQNTEAFF. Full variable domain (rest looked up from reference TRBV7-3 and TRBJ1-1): GAGVSQTPSNKVTEKGKYVELRCDPISGHTALYWYRQSLGQGPEFLIYFQGTGAADDSGLPNDRFFAVRPEGSVSTLKIQRTERGDSAVYLCASSLQPQNTEAFFGQGTRLTVV.

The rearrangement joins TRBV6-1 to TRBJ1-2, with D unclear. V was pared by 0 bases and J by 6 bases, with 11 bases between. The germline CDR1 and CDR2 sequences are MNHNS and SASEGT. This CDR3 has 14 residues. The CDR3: CASSEATVWDGYTF. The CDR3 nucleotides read TGTGCCAGCAGTGAAGCGACGGTCTGGGATGGCTACACCTTC.

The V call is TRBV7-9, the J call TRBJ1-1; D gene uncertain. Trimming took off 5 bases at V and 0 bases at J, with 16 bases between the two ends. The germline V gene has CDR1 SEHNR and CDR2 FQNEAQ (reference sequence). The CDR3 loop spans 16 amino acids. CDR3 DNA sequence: TGTGCCAGCAGCCGTACTTCGGGGTTGGTGAACACTGAAGCTTTCTTT. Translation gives CASSRTSGLVNTEAFF.

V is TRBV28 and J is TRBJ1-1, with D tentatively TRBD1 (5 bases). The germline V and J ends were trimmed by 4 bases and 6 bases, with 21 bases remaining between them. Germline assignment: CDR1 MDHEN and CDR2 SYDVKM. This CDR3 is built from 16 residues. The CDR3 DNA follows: TGTGCCAGCAGTTGGGGGTTGGGCAGGGAGCTTCCTGAAGCTTTCTTT. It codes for CASSWGLGRELPEAFF.

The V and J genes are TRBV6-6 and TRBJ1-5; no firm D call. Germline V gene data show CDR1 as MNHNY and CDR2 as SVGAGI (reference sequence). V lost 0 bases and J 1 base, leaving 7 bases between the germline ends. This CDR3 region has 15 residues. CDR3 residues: CASSYSSGSNQPQHF. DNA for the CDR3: TGTGCCAGCAGTTACTCCTCAGGAAGCAATCAGCCCCAGCATTTT.

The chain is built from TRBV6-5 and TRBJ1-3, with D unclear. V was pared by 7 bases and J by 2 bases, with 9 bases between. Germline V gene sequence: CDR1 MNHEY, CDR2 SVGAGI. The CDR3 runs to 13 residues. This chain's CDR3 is CASNKNPGNTIYF. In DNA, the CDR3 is TGTGCCAGCAACAAAAACCCTGGAAACACCATATATTTT.

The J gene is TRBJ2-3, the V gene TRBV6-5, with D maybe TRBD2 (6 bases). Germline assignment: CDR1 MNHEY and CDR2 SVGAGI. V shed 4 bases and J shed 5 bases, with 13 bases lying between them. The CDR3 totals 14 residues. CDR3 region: CASSLGKAGDTQYF. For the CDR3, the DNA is TGTGCCAGCAGTTTGGGCAAAGCGGGAGATACGCAGTATTTT.

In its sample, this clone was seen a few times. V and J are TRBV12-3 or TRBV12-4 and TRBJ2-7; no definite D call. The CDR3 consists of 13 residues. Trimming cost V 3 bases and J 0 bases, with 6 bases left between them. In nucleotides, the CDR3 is TGTGCCAGCAGTTTTCCTAACTCCTACGAGCAGTACTTC. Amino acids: CASSFPNSYEQYF.

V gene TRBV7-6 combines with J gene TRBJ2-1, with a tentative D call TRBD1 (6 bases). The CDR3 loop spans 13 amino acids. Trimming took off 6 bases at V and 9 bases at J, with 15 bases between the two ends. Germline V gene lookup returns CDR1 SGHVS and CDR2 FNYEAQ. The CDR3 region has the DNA TGTGCCAGCAGTTCCGACAGGCATGGTGAGCAGTTCTTC. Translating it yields CASSSDRHGEQFF.

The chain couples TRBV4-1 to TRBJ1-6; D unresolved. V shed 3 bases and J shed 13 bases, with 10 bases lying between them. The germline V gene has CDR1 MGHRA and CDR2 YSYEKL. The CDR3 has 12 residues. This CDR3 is CASSHDLGPLHF. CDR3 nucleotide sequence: TGCGCCAGCAGCCACGATCTAGGGCCCCTCCACTTT.

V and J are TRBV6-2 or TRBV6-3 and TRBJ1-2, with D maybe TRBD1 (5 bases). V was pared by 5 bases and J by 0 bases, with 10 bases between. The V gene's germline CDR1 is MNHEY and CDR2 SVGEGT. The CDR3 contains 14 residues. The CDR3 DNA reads TGTGCCAGCAGTCACCAGGGAGCTAACTATGGCTACACCTTC. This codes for CASSHQGANYGYTF.